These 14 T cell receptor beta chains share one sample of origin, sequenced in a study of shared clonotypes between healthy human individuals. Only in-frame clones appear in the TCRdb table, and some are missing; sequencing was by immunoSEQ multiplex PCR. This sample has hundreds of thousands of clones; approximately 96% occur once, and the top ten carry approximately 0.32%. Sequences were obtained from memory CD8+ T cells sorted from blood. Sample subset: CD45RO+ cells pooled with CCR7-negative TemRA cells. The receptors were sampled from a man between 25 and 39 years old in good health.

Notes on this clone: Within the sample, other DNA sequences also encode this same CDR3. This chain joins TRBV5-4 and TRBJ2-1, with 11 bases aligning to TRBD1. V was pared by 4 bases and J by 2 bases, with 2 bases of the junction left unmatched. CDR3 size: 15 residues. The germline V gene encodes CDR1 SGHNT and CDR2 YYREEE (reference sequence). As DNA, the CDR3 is TGTGCCAGCAGCCTGGGACAGGGGGCCTACAATGAGCAGTTCTTC. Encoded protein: CASSLGQGAYNEQFF.

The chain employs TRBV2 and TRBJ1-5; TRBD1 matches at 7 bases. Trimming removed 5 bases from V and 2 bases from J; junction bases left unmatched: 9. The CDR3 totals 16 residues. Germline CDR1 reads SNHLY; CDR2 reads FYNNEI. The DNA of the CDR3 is TGTGCCAGCAGTCAAAATTACGACAGGGGCAATCAGCCCCAGCATTTT. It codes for CASSQNYDRGNQPQHF.

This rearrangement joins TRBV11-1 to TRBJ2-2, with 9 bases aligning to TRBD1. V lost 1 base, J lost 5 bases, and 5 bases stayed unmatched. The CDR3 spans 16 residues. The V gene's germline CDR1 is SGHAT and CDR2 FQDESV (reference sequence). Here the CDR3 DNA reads TGTGCCAGCAGCTTAGGGTTCGGGACAGGGACCGGGGAGCTGTTTTTT. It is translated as CASSLGFGTGTGELFF.

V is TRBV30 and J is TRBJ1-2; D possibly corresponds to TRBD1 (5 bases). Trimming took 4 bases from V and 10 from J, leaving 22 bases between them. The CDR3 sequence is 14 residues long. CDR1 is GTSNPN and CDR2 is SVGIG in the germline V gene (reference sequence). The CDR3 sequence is CAWMGRSPWGSYTF. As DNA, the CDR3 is TGTGCCTGGATGGGCCGCTCCCCTTGGGGGTCCTACACCTTC.

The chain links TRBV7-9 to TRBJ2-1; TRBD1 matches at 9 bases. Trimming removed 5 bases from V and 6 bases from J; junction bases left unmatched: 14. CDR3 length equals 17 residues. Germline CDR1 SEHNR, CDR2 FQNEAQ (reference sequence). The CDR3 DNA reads TGTGCCAGCAGCGCGTATCCCGACAGGGGGGGGATCAATGAGCAGTTCTTC. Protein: CASSAYPDRGGINEQFF.

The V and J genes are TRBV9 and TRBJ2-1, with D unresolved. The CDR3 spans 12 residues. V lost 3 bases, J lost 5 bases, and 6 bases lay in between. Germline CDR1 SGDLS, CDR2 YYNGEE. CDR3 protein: CASSEMNNEQFF. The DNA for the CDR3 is TGTGCCAGCAGCGAGATGAACAATGAGCAGTTCTTC.

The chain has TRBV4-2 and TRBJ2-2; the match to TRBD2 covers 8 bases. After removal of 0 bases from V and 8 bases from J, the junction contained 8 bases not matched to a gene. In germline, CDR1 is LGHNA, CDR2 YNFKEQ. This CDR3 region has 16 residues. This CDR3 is CASSQERTSSSGELFF. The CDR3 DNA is TGTGCCAGCAGCCAAGAGAGGACTAGCTCATCTGGGGAGCTGTTTTTT.

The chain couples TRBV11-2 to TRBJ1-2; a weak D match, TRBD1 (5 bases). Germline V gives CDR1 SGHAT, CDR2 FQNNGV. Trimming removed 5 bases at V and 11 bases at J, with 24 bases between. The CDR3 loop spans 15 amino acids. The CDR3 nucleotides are TGTGCCAGCAGCGCCGACAGCACTAGTTTGGGAGGGTACACCTTC. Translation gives CASSADSTSLGGYTF.

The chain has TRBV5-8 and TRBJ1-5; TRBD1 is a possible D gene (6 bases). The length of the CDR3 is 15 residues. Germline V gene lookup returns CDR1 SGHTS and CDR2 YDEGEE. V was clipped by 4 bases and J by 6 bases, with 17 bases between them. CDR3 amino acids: CASSGGTWLSQPQHF. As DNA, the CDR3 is TGTGCCAGCAGCGGAGGGACATGGCTTAGTCAGCCCCAGCATTTT.

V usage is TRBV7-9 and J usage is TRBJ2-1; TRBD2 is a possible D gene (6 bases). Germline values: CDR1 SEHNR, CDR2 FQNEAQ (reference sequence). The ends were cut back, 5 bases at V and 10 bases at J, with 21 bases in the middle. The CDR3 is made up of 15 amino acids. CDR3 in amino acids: CASSPRRGYPVEQFF. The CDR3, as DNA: TGTGCCAGCAGCCCGAGACGGGGGTACCCCGTGGAGCAGTTCTTC. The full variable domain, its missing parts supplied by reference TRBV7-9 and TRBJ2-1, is DTGVSQNPRHKITKRGQNVTFRCDPISEHNRLYWYRQTLGQGPEFLTYFQNEAQLEKSRLLSDRFSAERPKGSFSTLEIQRTEQGDSAMYLCASSPRRGYPVEQFFGPGTRLTVL.

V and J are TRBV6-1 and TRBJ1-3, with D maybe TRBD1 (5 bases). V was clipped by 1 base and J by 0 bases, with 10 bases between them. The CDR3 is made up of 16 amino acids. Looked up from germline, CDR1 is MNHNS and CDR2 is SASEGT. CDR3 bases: TGTGCCAGCAGTGAAGTGGAAGACAGCTCTGGAAACACCATATATTTT. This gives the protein CASSEVEDSSGNTIYF.

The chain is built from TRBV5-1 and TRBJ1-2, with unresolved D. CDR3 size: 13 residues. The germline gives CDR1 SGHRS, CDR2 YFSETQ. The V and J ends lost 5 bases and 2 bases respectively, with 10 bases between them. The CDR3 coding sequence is TGCGCCAGCAGTTTTCAGTCAAACTATGGCTACACCTTC. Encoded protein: CASSFQSNYGYTF.

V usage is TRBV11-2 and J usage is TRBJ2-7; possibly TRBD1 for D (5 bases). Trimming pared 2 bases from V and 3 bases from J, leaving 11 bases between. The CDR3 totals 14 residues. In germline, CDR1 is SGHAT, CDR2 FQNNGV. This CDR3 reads CASSLQGPFYEQYF. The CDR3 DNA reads TGTGCCAGCAGCTTACAGGGTCCCTTCTACGAGCAGTACTTC.

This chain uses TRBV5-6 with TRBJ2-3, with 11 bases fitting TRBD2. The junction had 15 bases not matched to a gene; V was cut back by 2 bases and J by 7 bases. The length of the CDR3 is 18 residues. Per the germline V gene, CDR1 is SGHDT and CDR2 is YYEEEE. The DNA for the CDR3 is TGTGCCAGCAGCTTCCGGACTAGCGGGCGCCAAATTGGTAATACGCAGTATTTT. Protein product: CASSFRTSGRQIGNTQYF.